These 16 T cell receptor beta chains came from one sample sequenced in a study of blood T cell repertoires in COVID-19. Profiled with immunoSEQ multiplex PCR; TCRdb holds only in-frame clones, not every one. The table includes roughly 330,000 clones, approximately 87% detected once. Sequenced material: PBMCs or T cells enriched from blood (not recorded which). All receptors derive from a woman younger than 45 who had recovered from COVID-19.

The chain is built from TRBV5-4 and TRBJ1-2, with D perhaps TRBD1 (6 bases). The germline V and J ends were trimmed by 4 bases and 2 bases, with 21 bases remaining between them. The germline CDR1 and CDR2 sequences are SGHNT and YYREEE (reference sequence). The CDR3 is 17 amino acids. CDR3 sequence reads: CASSLGLTDRMNYGYTF. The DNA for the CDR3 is TGTGCCAGCAGCCTGGGGCTGACAGACAGGATGAACTATGGCTACACCTTC. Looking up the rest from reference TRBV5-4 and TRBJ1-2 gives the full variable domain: ETGVTQSPTHLIKTRGQQVTLRCSSQSGHNTVSWYQQALGQGPQFIFQYYREEENGRGNFPPRFSGLQFPNYSSELNVNALELDDSALYLCASSLGLTDRMNYGYTFGSGTRLTVV.

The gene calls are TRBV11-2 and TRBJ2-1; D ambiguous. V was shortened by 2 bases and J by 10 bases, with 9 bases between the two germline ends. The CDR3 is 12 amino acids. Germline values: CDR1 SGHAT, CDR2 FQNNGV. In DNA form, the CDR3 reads TGTGCCAGCAGCTTATTTCTAGACGAGCAGTTCTTC. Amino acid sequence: CASSLFLDEQFF.

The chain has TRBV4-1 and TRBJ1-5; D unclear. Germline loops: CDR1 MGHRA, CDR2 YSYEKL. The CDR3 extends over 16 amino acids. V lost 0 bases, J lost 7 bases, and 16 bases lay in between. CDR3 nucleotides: TGCGCCAGCAGCCAAGATCTAGGACTGACGGGGCAGCCCCAGCATTTT. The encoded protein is CASSQDLGLTGQPQHF.

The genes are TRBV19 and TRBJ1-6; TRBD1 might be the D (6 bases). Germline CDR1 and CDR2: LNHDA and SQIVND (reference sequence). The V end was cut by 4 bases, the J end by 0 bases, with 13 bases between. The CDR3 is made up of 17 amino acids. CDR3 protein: CASSTRTDSSYNSPLHF. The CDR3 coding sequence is TGTGCCAGTAGTACTCGGACGGACAGCTCCTATAATTCACCCCTCCACTTT. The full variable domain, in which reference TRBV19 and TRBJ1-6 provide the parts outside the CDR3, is DGGITQSPKYLFRKEGQNVTLSCEQNLNHDAMYWYRQDPGQGLRLIYYSQIVNDFQKGDIAEGYSVSREKKESFPLTVTSAQKNPTAFYLCASSTRTDSSYNSPLHFGNGTRLTVT.

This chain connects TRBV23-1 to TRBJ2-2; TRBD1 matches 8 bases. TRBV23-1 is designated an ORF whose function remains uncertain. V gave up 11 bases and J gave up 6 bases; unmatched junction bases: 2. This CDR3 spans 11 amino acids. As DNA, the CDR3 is TGCGCCGAGGACAGGGCCGGGGAGCTGTTTTTT. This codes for CAEDRAGELFF.

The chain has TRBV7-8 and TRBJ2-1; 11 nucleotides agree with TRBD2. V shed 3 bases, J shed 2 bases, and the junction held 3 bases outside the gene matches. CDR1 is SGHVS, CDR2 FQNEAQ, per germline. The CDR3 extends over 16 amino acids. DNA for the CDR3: TGTGCCAGCAGCTTCGGGACTAGCGGAGCCTACAATGAGCAGTTCTTC. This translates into CASSFGTSGAYNEQFF.

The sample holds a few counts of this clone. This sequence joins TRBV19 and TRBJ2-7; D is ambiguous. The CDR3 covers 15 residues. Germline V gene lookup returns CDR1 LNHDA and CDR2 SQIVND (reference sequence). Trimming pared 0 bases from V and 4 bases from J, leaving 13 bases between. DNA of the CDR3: TGTGCCAGTAGTATAGATCGTGGCAGAAATTACGAGCAGTACTTC. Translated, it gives CASSIDRGRNYEQYF.

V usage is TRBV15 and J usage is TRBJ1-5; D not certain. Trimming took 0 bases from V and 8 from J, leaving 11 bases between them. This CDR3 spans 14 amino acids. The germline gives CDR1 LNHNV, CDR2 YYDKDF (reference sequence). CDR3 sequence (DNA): TGTGCCACCAGCAGAGATAGGCGGGAGGAGCCCCAGCATTTT. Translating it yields CATSRDRREEPQHF.

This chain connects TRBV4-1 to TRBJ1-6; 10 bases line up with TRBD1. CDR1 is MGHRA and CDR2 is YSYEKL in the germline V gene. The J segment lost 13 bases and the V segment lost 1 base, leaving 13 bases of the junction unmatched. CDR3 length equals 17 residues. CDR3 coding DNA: TGCGCCAGCAGCCAAGGCTTAACCCGGGACAGGGGTTGGCCCCTCCACTTT. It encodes CASSQGLTRDRGWPLHF.

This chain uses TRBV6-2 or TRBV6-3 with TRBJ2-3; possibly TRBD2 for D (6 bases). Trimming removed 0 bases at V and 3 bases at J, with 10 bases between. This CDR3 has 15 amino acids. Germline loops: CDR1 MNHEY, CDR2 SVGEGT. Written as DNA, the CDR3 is TGTGCCAGCAGTTACTCAGCGGCGGGGACAGATACGCAGTATTTT. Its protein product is CASSYSAAGTDTQYF.

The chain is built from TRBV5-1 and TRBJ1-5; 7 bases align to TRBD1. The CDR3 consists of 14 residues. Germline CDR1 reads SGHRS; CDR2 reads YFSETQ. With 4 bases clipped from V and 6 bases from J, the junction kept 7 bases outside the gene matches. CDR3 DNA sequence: TGCGCCAGCAGCCTCGGACAGGTCGGTCAGCCCCAGCATTTT. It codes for CASSLGQVGQPQHF.

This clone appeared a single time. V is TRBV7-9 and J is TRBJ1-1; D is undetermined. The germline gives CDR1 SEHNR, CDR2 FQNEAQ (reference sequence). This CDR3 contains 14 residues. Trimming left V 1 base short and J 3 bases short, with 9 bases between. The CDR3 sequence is CASSLVGADTEAFF. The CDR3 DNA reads TGTGCCAGCAGCTTAGTGGGTGCGGACACTGAAGCTTTCTTT.

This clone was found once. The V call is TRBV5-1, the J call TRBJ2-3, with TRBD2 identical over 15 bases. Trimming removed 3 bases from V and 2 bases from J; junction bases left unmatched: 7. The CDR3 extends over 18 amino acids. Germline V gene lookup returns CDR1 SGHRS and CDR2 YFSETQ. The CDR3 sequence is CASSSGLAGGPNTDTQYF. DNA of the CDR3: TGCGCCAGCAGCTCCGGACTAGCGGGGGGGCCGAACACAGATACGCAGTATTTT.

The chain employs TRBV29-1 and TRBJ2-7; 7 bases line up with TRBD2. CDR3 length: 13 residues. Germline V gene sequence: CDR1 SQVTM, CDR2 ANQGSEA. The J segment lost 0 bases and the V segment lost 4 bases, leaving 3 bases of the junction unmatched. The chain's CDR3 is CSVGRGDSYEQYF. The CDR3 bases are TGCAGCGTTGGTCGGGGGGACTCCTACGAGCAGTACTTC.

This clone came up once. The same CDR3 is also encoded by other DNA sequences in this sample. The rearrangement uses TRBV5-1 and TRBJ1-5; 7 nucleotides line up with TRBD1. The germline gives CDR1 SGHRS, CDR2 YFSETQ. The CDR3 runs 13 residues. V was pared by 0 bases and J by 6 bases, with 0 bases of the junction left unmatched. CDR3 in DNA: TGCGCCAGCAGCTTGGCAGGGGGTCAGCCCCAGCATTTT. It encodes CASSLAGGQPQHF.

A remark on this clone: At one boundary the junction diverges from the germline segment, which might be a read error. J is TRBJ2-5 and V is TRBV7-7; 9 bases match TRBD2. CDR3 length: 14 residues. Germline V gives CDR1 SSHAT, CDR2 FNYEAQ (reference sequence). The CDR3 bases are TGTGCTAGCAGCTACAGACTAGCGGAAGAGACCCAGTACTTC. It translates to CASSYRLAEETQYF.